These T cell receptor beta chains were read from a single sample in a study of shared clonotypes between healthy human individuals. TCRdb's table, derived via immunoSEQ multiplex PCR, lists solely in-frame clones and lacks some. The profile shows approximately 2,200,000 clones, 85% to 95% of them singletons. Material for sequencing was naive CD8+ T cells from PBMCs. The receptors originated from a man aged 18 to 35 in good health. Some clones in this sample may be carry-over from other donors' samples. CDR3s include the opening cysteine and the closing phenylalanine or tryptophan. The order of the fields is D gene, V gene, clone size, J gene, CDR3 DNA, CDR3 protein. A D gene is named only where the DNA matches it firmly. Size is omitted from some rows. Given values are once, few, many or a class for expanded clones.

D: NA
V: TRBV7-8
size: NA
J: TRBJ2-7
DNA: TGTGCCAGCAGACACCAGAGGTCCTACGAGCAGTACTTC
CDR3: CASRHQRSYEQYF

D: NA
V: TRBV6-6
size: NA
J: TRBJ2-3
DNA: TGTGCCAGCAGTTACTCTTTTGGTGATACAGATACGCAGTATTTT
CDR3: CASSYSFGDTDTQYF

D: TRBD2
V: TRBV19
size: NA
J: TRBJ2-3
DNA: TGTGCCAGTGGACTAGCGGGAGGTCTCACAGATACGCAGTATTTT
CDR3: CASGLAGGLTDTQYF

D: NA
V: TRBV5-6
size: NA
J: TRBJ2-7
DNA: TGTGCCAGCACCGAAGACCGTTCTTACGAGCAGTACTTC
CDR3: CASTEDRSYEQYF

D: NA
V: TRBV6-1
size: NA
J: TRBJ1-1
DNA: TGTGCCAGCAGTGAAGCGCGGTACACTGAAGCTTTCTTT
CDR3: CASSEARYTEAFF

D: NA
V: TRBV27
size: few
J: TRBJ1-4
DNA: TGTGCCAGCAGTTTTTCGGGGCTTAATGAAAAACTGTTTTTT
CDR3: CASSFSGLNEKLFF

D: NA
V: TRBV21-1
size: NA
J: TRBJ1-2
DNA: TGTGCCAGCAGCAAAGAGGGACAGGGGGCGAAGGGCTATGGCTACACCTTC
CDR3: CASSKEGQGAKGYGYTF

D: TRBD2
V: TRBV7-8
size: NA
J: TRBJ2-3
DNA: TGTGCCAGCAGCTTTAGGGCGGGAGGTTCCGCAGATACGCAGTATTTT
CDR3: CASSFRAGGSADTQYF

D: NA
V: TRBV4-3
size: NA
J: TRBJ2-1
DNA: TGCGCCAGCAGCCAAGCCTATAACTCCGCCCAGCAGTTCTTC
CDR3: CASSQAYNSAQQFF

D: NA
V: TRBV27
size: NA
J: TRBJ2-7
DNA: TGTGCCAGCAGTTTAATTCCGGGGGCGTTGCCCTACGAGCAGTACTTC
CDR3: CASSLIPGALPYEQYF

D: TRBD2
V: TRBV7-3
size: NA
J: TRBJ2-5
DNA: TGTGCCAGCAGTCAAAGCCCTAGCGGGCTACAAGAGACCCAGTACTTC
CDR3: CASSQSPSGLQETQYF

D: NA
V: TRBV5-1
size: NA
J: TRBJ2-1
DNA: TGCGCCAGCAGCTGGATGGGAGTGGAAGCCTACAATGAGCAGTTCTTC
CDR3: CASSWMGVEAYNEQFF

D: TRBD2
V: TRBV7-9
size: once
J: TRBJ2-3
DNA: TGTGCCAGCAGCTTTCCCCCCCAAAGACTAGCGGACACAGATACGCAGTATTTT
CDR3: CASSFPPQRLADTDTQYF

D: NA
V: TRBV19
size: NA
J: TRBJ1-2
DNA: TGTGCCAGTAGTATAGATCGGGAAGCCAACTATGGCTACACCTTC
CDR3: CASSIDREANYGYTF

D: NA
V: TRBV14
size: NA
J: TRBJ2-2
DNA: TGTGCCAGCAGCCCCGACCGGGCAGGACTCGGGGAGCTGTTTTTT
CDR3: CASSPDRAGLGELFF

D: NA
V: TRBV5-1
size: NA
J: TRBJ1-1
DNA: TGCGCCAGCAGCTCCCTTTCGGGGACGGCAGAAGCTTTCTTT
CDR3: CASSSLSGTAEAFF

D: NA
V: TRBV19
size: NA
J: TRBJ1-2
DNA: TGTGCCAGTAGTACACCTGAAGGGGGGAACTATGGCTACACCTTC
CDR3: CASSTPEGGNYGYTF

D: TRBD2
V: TRBV7-9
size: NA
J: TRBJ2-2
DNA: TGTGCCAGCAGCCCGACTAGCGGGAGGGTTGGCACCGGGGAGCTGTTTTTT
CDR3: CASSPTSGRVGTGELFF

D: TRBD1
V: TRBV5-1
size: NA
J: TRBJ1-1
DNA: TGCGCCAGCAGCTGGACAGGGGGAAACACTGAAGCTTTCTTT
CDR3: CASSWTGGNTEAFF

D: NA
V: TRBV12-5
size: NA
J: TRBJ1-3
DNA: TGTGCTAGTGGTTTGGTACCTGGAAACACCATATATTTT
CDR3: CASGLVPGNTIYF

D: TRBD2
V: TRBV27
size: NA
J: TRBJ2-1
DNA: TGTGCCAGCAGTTCATGGACTAGCGAGTACAATGAGCAGTTCTTC
CDR3: CASSSWTSEYNEQFF